The next 18 T cell receptor beta chains were all read from a single sample in a study of radiotherapy plus CTLA-4 blockade in lung cancer. Clones were read by immunoSEQ multiplex PCR, and TCRdb kept only the in-frame ones, dropping some. The table lists around 70,000 clones, roughly 76% of them singletons. Sequences were derived from peripheral blood, sampled from a patient treated with radiotherapy plus ipilimumab. The receptor set was obtained from a human donor with non-small cell lung cancer whose response to radiotherapy plus ipilimumab could not be evaluated. Some clones in this sample may be carry-over from other donors' samples.

V usage is TRBV18 and J usage is TRBJ1-3; the D gene is possibly TRBD1 (5 bases). CDR1 is KGHSH, CDR2 LQKENI, per germline. This CDR3 has 19 residues. V was clipped by 4 bases and J by 3 bases, with 25 bases between them. The CDR3 DNA follows: TGTGCCAGCTCACGAATGGCGGGGGGGAACCCCATCTTTGGAAACACCATATATTTT. Amino acid sequence: CASSRMAGGNPIFGNTIYF.

This clone was picked up one time. This chain joins TRBV11-2 and TRBJ2-7; D is unresolved. Germline V gives CDR1 SGHAT, CDR2 FQNNGV. The CDR3 spans 15 residues. The V gene lost 0 bases and the J gene lost 2 bases, with 11 bases spanning the gap. The CDR3 nucleotides are TGTGCCAGCAGCTTAGATGATGGGCAGGCCTACGAGCAGTACTTC. Its protein is CASSLDDGQAYEQYF.

There are a few counts of this clone. The rearrangement uses TRBV10-3 and TRBJ1-2; no clear D gene. Between the trimmed V and J ends, which lost 3 bases and 3 bases, there was a span of 5 bases. Per germline, CDR1 ENHRY and CDR2 SYGVKD. The CDR3 loop spans 12 amino acids. In DNA form, the CDR3 reads TGTGCCATCAGTGACCCCGACTATGGCTACACCTTC. Its translation is CAISDPDYGYTF.

The V call is TRBV30, the J call TRBJ1-3; D gene uncertain. Trimming left V 2 bases short and J 4 bases short, with 6 bases between. Germline values: CDR1 GTSNPN, CDR2 SVGIG (reference sequence). The CDR3 is made up of 12 amino acids. The CDR3 region has the DNA TGTGCCTGGAGTCGGGGAGGAAACACCATATATTTT. Protein product: CAWSRGGNTIYF.

The chain couples TRBV28 to TRBJ1-6; 7 bases are shared with TRBD1. Trimming took 0 bases from V and 7 from J; bases not matched to a gene: 3. The CDR3 is made up of 15 amino acids. Germline CDR1 and CDR2: MDHEN and SYDVKM. The CDR3 spells CASSLWRQGNSPLHF. The DNA of the CDR3 is TGTGCCAGCAGTTTATGGAGACAGGGAAATTCACCCCTCCACTTT.

CDR3 region: CASKAGGPRDEQFF. CDR3 sequence (DNA): TGCGCCAGCAAGGCGGGGGGTCCGAGAGATGAGCAGTTCTTC. The chain uses TRBV5-1 and TRBJ2-1; 8 bases agree with TRBD2. Germline assignment: CDR1 SGHRS and CDR2 YFSETQ. Trimming cost V 6 bases and J 8 bases; bases outside gene matches: 10. This CDR3 region has 14 residues. The variable domain in full, completed from reference TRBV5-1 and TRBJ2-1, reads KAGVTQTPRYLIKTRGQQVTLSCSPISGHRSVSWYQQTPGQGLQFLFEYFSETQRNKGNFPGRFSGRQFSNSRSEMNVSTLELGDSALYLCASKAGGPRDEQFFGPGTRLTVL.

V and J are TRBV6-5 and TRBJ1-1; the D is unclear. The length of the CDR3 is 16 residues. CDR1 and CDR2 from the germline V gene are MNHEY and SVGAGI. The V end was cut by 2 bases, the J end by 7 bases, with 20 bases between. The CDR3 here is CASSYILTVSSSEAFF. As DNA, the CDR3 is TGTGCCAGCAGTTACATTCTTACAGTGTCGAGTAGTGAAGCTTTCTTT.

This clone was observed a handful of times. The chain recombines TRBV6-5 with TRBJ1-4, with a possible D match to TRBD1 (6 bases). V shed 0 bases and J shed 0 bases, with 8 bases lying between them. CDR1 is MNHEY, CDR2 SVGAGI, per germline. This CDR3 has 16 amino acids. The CDR3, as DNA: TGTGCCAGCAGTTACTCCAGGACAGCAACTAATGAAAAACTGTTTTTT. It yields the protein CASSYSRTATNEKLFF.

In its sample, this clone was seen a few times. V gene TRBV28 combines with J gene TRBJ2-3; TRBD1 agrees at 11 bases. Germline CDR1 is MDHEN and CDR2 is SYDVKM. Trimming at V came to 5 bases and at J to 1 base, leaving 5 bases not matched to a gene. CDR3 size: 16 residues. CDR3 sequence reads: CASSPDRGRGTDTQYF. CDR3 nucleotides: TGTGCCAGCAGTCCGGACAGGGGGCGAGGCACAGATACGCAGTATTTT.

This clone turned up a few times. The rearrangement links TRBV6-1 to TRBJ2-3; 7 bases align to TRBD2. CDR1 is MNHNS and CDR2 is SASEGT in the germline V gene. This CDR3 spans 14 amino acids. Losses at the gene ends were 6 bases for V and 3 bases for J; bases not matched to a gene: 6. Here the CDR3 DNA reads TGTGCCAGCAGCCGACTAGCTGTAACAGATACGCAGTATTTT. Translating it yields CASSRLAVTDTQYF.

The V gene is TRBV7-2, the J gene TRBJ2-7; possibly TRBD1 for D (5 bases). This CDR3 contains 16 residues. V was cut by 1 base and J by 6 bases, with 19 bases left in between. Germline V gives CDR1 SGHTA, CDR2 FQGNSA. DNA of the CDR3: TGTGCCAGCAGCTTAGTCCAGGGTGCCCCTGGCGGCGAGCAGTACTTC. As protein: CASSLVQGAPGGEQYF.

This chain joins TRBV2 and TRBJ2-3, with D perhaps matching TRBD1 (6 bases). This CDR3 has 15 residues. Germline assignment: CDR1 SNHLY and CDR2 FYNNEI. Trimming shortened V by 7 bases and J by 4 bases, and 18 bases separated the two germline ends. CDR3 DNA: TGTGCCAGCATCGTTACCCCAGGGGTGCCAGATACGCAGTATTTT. Its translation is CASIVTPGVPDTQYF.

The chain joins TRBV4-2 to TRBJ1-2; the match to TRBD1 covers 7 bases. This CDR3 spans 17 amino acids. The junction had 16 bases not matched to a gene; V was cut back by 3 bases and J by 6 bases. Germline loops: CDR1 LGHNA, CDR2 YNFKEQ. DNA of the CDR3: TGTGCCAGCAGCCAGGTAGACAGGGACCTTATGAAGGATGGCTACACCTTC. It is translated as CASSQVDRDLMKDGYTF.

J is TRBJ2-1 and V is TRBV28, with TRBD2 matching over 11 bases. The CDR3 runs to 15 residues. The germline V gene has CDR1 MDHEN and CDR2 SYDVKM. Losses at the gene ends were 5 bases for V and 7 bases for J; bases not matched to a gene: 7. The CDR3 reads CASSPIAGGTNEQFF. For the CDR3, the DNA is TGTGCCAGCAGTCCCATAGCGGGGGGGACGAATGAGCAGTTCTTC.

This chain links TRBV18 with TRBJ1-1, with D possibly being TRBD1 (6 bases). This CDR3 spans 13 amino acids. V was clipped by 6 bases and J by 1 base, with 9 bases between them. Germline assignment: CDR1 KGHSH and CDR2 LQKENI. CDR3 sequence: CASSGQQNTEAFF. CDR3 bases: TGTGCCAGCTCCGGACAGCAGAACACTGAAGCTTTCTTT.

This clone has a single count. This chain uses TRBV15 with TRBJ2-3; D is possibly TRBD1 (6 bases). Germline CDR1 reads LNHNV; CDR2 reads YYDKDF (reference sequence). This CDR3 comprises 15 residues. The V and J ends lost 4 bases and 4 bases respectively, with 15 bases between them. The CDR3 DNA reads as TGTGCCACCAGCAAGAAGACAGGTACTTCAGATACGCAGTATTTT. It encodes CATSKKTGTSDTQYF.

This chain uses TRBV5-1 with TRBJ2-1; TRBD1 matches 8 bases. There are 15 residues in the CDR3. CDR1 is SGHRS and CDR2 is YFSETQ in the germline V gene. V lost 4 bases to trimming and J lost 0 bases; unmatched junction nucleotides: 3. The CDR3 DNA follows: TGCGCCAGCAGCACGGGACAGGTCTCCTACAATGAGCAGTTCTTC. Residues: CASSTGQVSYNEQFF. Complete variable domain (other parts from reference TRBV5-1 and TRBJ2-1): KAGVTQTPRYLIKTRGQQVTLSCSPISGHRSVSWYQQTPGQGLQFLFEYFSETQRNKGNFPGRFSGRQFSNSRSEMNVSTLELGDSALYLCASSTGQVSYNEQFFGPGTRLTVL.

The chain uses TRBV19 and TRBJ1-5, with a weak D call TRBD1 (5 bases). The V gene's germline CDR1 is LNHDA and CDR2 SQIVND (reference sequence). Between the trimmed V and J ends, which lost 7 bases and 3 bases, there was a span of 25 bases. This CDR3 spans 18 amino acids. The CDR3 region has the DNA TGTGCCAGTACCCGGCGGAGGGGCCGCGCCGGAGACAATCAGCCCCAGCATTTT. It codes for CASTRRRGRAGDNQPQHF.